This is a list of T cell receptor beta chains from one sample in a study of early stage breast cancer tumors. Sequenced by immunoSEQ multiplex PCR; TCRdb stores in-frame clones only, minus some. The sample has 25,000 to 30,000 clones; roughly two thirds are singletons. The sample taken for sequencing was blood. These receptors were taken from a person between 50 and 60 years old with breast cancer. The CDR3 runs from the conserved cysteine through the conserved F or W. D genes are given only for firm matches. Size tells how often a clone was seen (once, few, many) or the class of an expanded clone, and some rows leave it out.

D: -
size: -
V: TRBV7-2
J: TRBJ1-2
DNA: TGTGCCAGCAGCTTAGGCTCCCCCGGGGGGGCGCGTGGCTACACCTTC
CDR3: CASSLGSPGGARGYTF

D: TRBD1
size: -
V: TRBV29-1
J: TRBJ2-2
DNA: TGCAGCGTTGAGGTCTCCGGGACAGGGAACACCGGGGAGCTGTTTTTT
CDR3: CSVEVSGTGNTGELFF

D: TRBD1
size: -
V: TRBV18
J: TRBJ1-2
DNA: TGTGCCAGCTCACCAACAGGGGAGGCTAACTATGGCTACACCTTC
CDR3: CASSPTGEANYGYTF

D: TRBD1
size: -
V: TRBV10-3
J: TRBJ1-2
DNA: TGTGCCAGCAGTTACCAAACCGGGACAGGGCACTATGGCTACACCTTC
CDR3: CASSYQTGTGHYGYTF

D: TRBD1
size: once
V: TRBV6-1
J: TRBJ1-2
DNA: TGTGCCAGCAAACACACAGGGGGCGAGGGCTACACCTTC
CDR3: CASKHTGGEGYTF

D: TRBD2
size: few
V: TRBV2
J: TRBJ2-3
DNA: TGTGCCAGCTGCCTAGCGGGGCACACAGATACGCAGTATTTT
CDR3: CASCLAGHTDTQYF

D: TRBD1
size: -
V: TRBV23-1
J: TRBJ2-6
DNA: TGCGCCAGCAGTCAATCGAGGTTGGGACAGGGGCGTACTGGGGCCAACGTCCTGACTTTC
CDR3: CASSQSRLGQGRTGANVLTF

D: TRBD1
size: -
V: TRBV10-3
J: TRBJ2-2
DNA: TGTGCCATCAGTGAGTTGGGACAGGGAACCGGGGAGCTGTTTTTT
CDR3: CAISELGQGTGELFF

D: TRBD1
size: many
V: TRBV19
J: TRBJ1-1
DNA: TGTGCCAGTACCACCGGGACAGGGGAGAACACTGAAGCTTTCTTT
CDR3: CASTTGTGENTEAFF

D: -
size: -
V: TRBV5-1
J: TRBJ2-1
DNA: TGCGCCAGCAGCTTGGCGGGCGATCGCTCCTACAATGAGCAGTTCTTC
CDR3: CASSLAGDRSYNEQFF

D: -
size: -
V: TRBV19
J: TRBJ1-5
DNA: TGTGCCAGTAGTATGGGGAGAAGCAATCAGCCCCAGCATTTT
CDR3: CASSMGRSNQPQHF

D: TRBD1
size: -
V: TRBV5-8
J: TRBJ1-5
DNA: TGTGCCAGCAGCTCGGGACAGGGGCGGCATCAGCCCCAGCATTTT
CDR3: CASSSGQGRHQPQHF

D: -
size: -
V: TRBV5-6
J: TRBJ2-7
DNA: TGTGCCAGCAGTCCTGGGACTGGTTCCTACGAGCAGTACTTC
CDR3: CASSPGTGSYEQYF

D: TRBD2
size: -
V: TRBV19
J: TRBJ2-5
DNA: TGTGCCAGTAGTATACTAGCGGGATTCCAAGAGACCCAGTACTTC
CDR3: CASSILAGFQETQYF

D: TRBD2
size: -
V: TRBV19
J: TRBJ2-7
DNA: TGTGCCAGTAGTAGCGGGAGATCTTTCGAGCAGTACTTC
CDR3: CASSSGRSFEQYF

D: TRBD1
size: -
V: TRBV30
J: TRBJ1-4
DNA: TGTGCCTGGAGTGACCACACGAGTAACAGGGGAAAACTGTTTTTT
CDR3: CAWSDHTSNRGKLFF

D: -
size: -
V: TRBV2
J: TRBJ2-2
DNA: TGTGCCAGCAGTCTAGCGTCTGGGGAGCTGTTTTTT
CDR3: CASSLASGELFF

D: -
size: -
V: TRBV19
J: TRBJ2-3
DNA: TGTGCCAGTAGTTGGGGACCTACTCTAGGGACAGATACGCAGTATTTT
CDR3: CASSWGPTLGTDTQYF

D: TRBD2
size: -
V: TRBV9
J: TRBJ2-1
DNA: TGTGCCAGCTCCCTGGAGACTAGCGATTATGAGCAGTTCTTC
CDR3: CASSLETSDYEQFF

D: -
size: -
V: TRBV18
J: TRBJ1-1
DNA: TGTGCCAGCTCACCACAGAGACAGAACATGAACACTGAAGCTTTCTTT
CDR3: CASSPQRQNMNTEAFF

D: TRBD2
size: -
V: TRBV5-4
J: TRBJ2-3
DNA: TGTGCCAGCAGCTTGGGTTCTAGCGGGATGGGGGATACGCAGTATTTT
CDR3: CASSLGSSGMGDTQYF

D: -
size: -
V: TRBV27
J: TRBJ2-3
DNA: TGTGCCAGCGGTACAGATACGCAGTATTTT
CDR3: CASGTDTQYF

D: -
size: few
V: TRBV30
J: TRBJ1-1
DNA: TGTGCCTGGAGGCAGCAAACCTGGAACACTGAAGCTTTCTTT
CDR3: CAWRQQTWNTEAFF

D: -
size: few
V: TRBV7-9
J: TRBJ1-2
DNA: TGTGCCAGCAGCATAAATAAAGACGCCTATGGCTACACCTTC
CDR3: CASSINKDAYGYTF

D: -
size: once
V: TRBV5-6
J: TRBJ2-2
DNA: TGTGCCAGCAGTTCGGTGGCAGGGAGGACCGGGGAGCTGTTTTTT
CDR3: CASSSVAGRTGELFF

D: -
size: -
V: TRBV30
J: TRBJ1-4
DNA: TGTGCCTGGAGTGTACGGGGGGGTGAGGAAAAACTGTTTTTT
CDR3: CAWSVRGGEEKLFF

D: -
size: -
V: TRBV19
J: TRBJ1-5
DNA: TGTGCCAGTAGTATAGGGCCGCGTATGTCTAGCAATCAGCCCCAGCATTTT
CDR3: CASSIGPRMSSNQPQHF

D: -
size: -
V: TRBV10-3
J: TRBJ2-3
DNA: TGTGCCGTTCTTAGCACAGATACGCAGTATTTT
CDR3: CAVLSTDTQYF

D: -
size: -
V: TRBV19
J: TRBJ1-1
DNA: TGTGCCAGTAGTATCCAGGGGCCAAGAAGTCTGAACACTGAAGCTTTCTTT
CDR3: CASSIQGPRSLNTEAFF

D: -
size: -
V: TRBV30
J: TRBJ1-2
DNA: TGTGCCTGGAGTCCTAGGGCCGGTGGCTACACCTTC
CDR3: CAWSPRAGGYTF

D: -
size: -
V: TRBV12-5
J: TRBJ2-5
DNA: TGTGCTAGTGGTTTTGATGGATGGGAGACCCAGTACTTC
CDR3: CASGFDGWETQYF

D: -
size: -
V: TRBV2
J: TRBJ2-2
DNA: TGTGCCAGCAGTGAAGGGTCTAACTCCGACGAGCTGTTTTTT
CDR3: CASSEGSNSDELFF

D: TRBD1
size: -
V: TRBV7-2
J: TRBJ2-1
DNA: TGTGCCAGCAGCTTAGAAGGGGGCCTATACAATGAGCAGTTCTTC
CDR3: CASSLEGGLYNEQFF

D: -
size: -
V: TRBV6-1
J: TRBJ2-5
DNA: TGTGCCAGCAATCCCCTGGGGAGGGGGACGGAGACCCAGTACTTC
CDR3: CASNPLGRGTETQYF

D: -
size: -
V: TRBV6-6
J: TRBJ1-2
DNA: TGTGCCAGCAGTTATAACGGGGAATCGGTTGGCTACACCTTC
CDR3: CASSYNGESVGYTF